The clone carrying this TCR beta chain has only a few counts. What it recognizes is unknown. Source study methods: Individual samples carried between about 20,000 and 700,000 TCRs, with some 100,000 as the median. TCRdb ran MiXCR on the RACE reads and lists one entry per CDR3 protein. TCRdb's processing, not the study's, gives the V and J calls here. This sample yields around 120,000 distinct CDR3 sequences, of which about 12% are seen a single time; 1.3% to 1.5% belongs to the top ten. Time point indicated: patch test 1, 2 weeks after DPC sensitization. Treatment specified: therapeutic diphenylcyclopropenone sensitization with weekly scalp DPC. The V end was cut by 2 bases, the J end by 4 bases, with 17 bases between. The germline CDR1 and CDR2 sequences are SGHAT and FQNNGV. The length of the CDR3 is 16 residues. The sample is drawn from a study of human T cells and chemical hapten exposure. Study results and caveats: While controls formed fewer of them, expanded TCRs formed significantly more large CDR3 similarity clusters. Following DPC sensitization, TCRs present above 1 in 1000 frequency showed no change.

V usage is TRBV11-2 and J usage is TRBJ1-1; D gene unclear. Sequences were derived from whole blood, sampled in connection with sensitization to the hapten diphenylcyclopropenone (DPC). The receptor comes from a woman aged 45 to 65 with alopecia areata. Some clones in this sample may be carry-over from other donors' samples. CDR3 nucleotide sequence: TGTGCCAGCAGCTTACTGGGTCTCAAGGCGATCACTGAAGCTTTCTTT. It is translated as CASSLLGLKAITEAFF.